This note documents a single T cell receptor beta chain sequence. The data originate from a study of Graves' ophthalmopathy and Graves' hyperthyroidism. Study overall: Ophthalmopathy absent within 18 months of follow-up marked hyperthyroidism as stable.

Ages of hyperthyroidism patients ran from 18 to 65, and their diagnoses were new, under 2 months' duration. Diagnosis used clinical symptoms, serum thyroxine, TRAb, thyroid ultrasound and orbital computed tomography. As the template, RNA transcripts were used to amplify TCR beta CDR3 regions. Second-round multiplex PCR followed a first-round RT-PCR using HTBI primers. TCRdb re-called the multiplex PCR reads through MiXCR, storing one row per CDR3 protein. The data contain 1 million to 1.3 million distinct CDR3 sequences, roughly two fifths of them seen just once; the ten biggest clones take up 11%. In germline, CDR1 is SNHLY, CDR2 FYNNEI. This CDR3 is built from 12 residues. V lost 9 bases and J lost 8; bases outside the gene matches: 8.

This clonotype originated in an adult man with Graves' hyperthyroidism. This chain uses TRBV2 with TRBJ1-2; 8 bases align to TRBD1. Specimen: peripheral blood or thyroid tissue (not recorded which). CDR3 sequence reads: CARGTGPGGYTF. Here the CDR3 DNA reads TGTGCCAGAGGGACAGGACCTGGCGGCTACACCTTC.